The next 18 T cell receptor beta chains were all read from a single sample in a study of blood T cell repertoires in COVID-19. Produced via immunoSEQ multiplex PCR; TCRdb's table is partial and in-frame only. The sample yields some 58,000 clones, 86% seen once. The sample comprised peripheral blood. Every receptor here comes from a man aged 35 to 55 with acute or convalescent COVID-19.

The chain links TRBV11-2 to TRBJ1-3; tentative D call: TRBD1 (6 bases). CDR1 SGHAT and CDR2 FQNNGV come from the germline V gene. V shed 4 bases and J shed 0 bases, with 13 bases lying between them. The CDR3 extends over 16 amino acids. The chain's CDR3 is CASSWGRQASGNTIYF. CDR3 nucleotides: TGTGCCAGCAGCTGGGGCAGACAGGCCTCTGGAAACACCATATATTTT. Full variable domain (outside the CDR3, taken from reference TRBV11-2 and TRBJ1-3): EAGVAQSPRYKIIEKRQSVAFWCNPISGHATLYWYQQILGQGPKLLIQFQNNGVVDDSQLPKDRFSAERLKGVDSTLKIQPAKLEDSAVYLCASSWGRQASGNTIYFGEGSWLTVV.

In this sample, this clone turned up a few times. This chain's CDR3 is CAWSQGGNNSPLHF. For the CDR3, the DNA is TGTGCCTGGAGTCAAGGGGGCAACAATTCACCCCTCCACTTT. V is TRBV30 and J is TRBJ1-6; the match to TRBD1 covers 7 bases. The germline CDR1 and CDR2 sequences are GTSNPN and SVGIG (reference sequence). This CDR3 has 14 amino acids. V shed 2 bases, J shed 7 bases, and the junction held 5 bases outside the gene matches.

This clone has only a few counts. This chain joins TRBV11-3 and TRBJ1-3; D gene ambiguous. Trimming cost V 3 bases and J 3 bases, with 12 bases left between them. CDR3 length: 15 residues. The V gene's germline CDR1 is SGHNT and CDR2 YENEEA. The CDR3 sequence: CASSFTSSVGNTIYF. The CDR3 DNA reads as TGTGCCAGCAGCTTTACCTCTAGCGTTGGAAACACCATATATTTT.

The V call is TRBV11-3, the J call TRBJ2-1; D is unclear. This CDR3 region has 12 residues. The germline V gene encodes CDR1 SGHNT and CDR2 YENEEA. Trimming left V 4 bases short and J 8 bases short, with 9 bases between. CDR3: CASSSLVDEQFF. The DNA for the CDR3 is TGTGCCAGCAGCTCCCTAGTCGATGAGCAGTTCTTC.

The genes are TRBV24-1 and TRBJ2-1, with a possible D match to TRBD1 (5 bases). This CDR3 is 11 amino acids long. Deletions cut 7 bases from V and 10 bases from J, with 10 bases between. The germline V gene encodes CDR1 KGHDR and CDR2 SFDVKD. Written as DNA, the CDR3 is TGTGCCACCAGCGCGCCAGGGGAGCAGTTCTTC. Protein product: CATSAPGEQFF.

The chain couples TRBV11-3 to TRBJ2-5; 9 positions match TRBD2. The CDR3 sequence is 16 residues long. The V gene's germline CDR1 is SGHNT and CDR2 YENEEA. V lost 0 bases, J lost 2 bases, and 4 bases stayed unmatched. Here the CDR3 DNA reads TGTGCCAGCAGCTTAGATAGCGGGGGTGGGCAAGAGACCCAGTACTTC. As protein: CASSLDSGGGQETQYF.

This chain uses TRBV28 with TRBJ1-5; a weak D match, TRBD1 (5 bases). The V end was cut by 3 bases, the J end by 0 bases, with 9 bases between. CDR3 length equals 15 residues. Germline CDR1 is MDHEN and CDR2 is SYDVKM. The CDR3 bases are TGTGCCAGCAGTTTGACCGGGGGTAGCAATCAGCCCCAGCATTTT. Its translation is CASSLTGGSNQPQHF.

The gene calls are TRBV12-3 or TRBV12-4 and TRBJ1-2; D may be TRBD1 (5 bases). CDR3 size: 11 residues. Trimming cost V 7 bases and J 8 bases, with 11 bases left between them. The CDR3 reads CASTGTGGYTF. CDR3 coding DNA: TGTGCCAGCACTGGGACTGGCGGCTACACCTTC.

The rearrangement joins TRBV5-6 to TRBJ1-1; no clear D gene. The CDR3 covers 14 residues. The germline gives CDR1 SGHDT, CDR2 YYEEEE. Trimming stripped 5 bases from V and 3 bases from J, with 14 bases between. CDR3 amino acids: CASSWPLRDTEAFF. CDR3 coding DNA: TGTGCCAGCAGTTGGCCCCTTCGGGACACTGAAGCTTTCTTT.

This sequence joins TRBV12-3 or TRBV12-4 and TRBJ2-2; D is perhaps TRBD1 (5 bases). There are 13 residues in the CDR3. The V gene lost 7 bases and the J gene lost 7 bases, with 13 bases spanning the gap. CDR3 DNA sequence: TGTGCCAGCAAGCAGGGTTCCGGCGGGGAGCTGTTTTTT. This translates into CASKQGSGGELFF.

V is TRBV5-8 and J is TRBJ1-2; no firm D call. V lost 0 bases and J lost 4, with 13 bases in between. The CDR3 covers 15 residues. Per germline, CDR1 SGHTS and CDR2 YDEGEE. The chain's CDR3 is CASSLAGVIGYGYTF. CDR3 bases: TGTGCCAGCAGCTTGGCCGGGGTGATAGGCTATGGCTACACCTTC.

This chain uses TRBV7-9 with TRBJ2-7, with 9 bases lining up with TRBD1. The CDR3 length is 14 residues. V shed 1 base and J 6 bases; nucleotides not matched to a gene: 4. Germline CDR1 reads SEHNR; CDR2 reads FQNEAQ (reference sequence). CDR3 loop: CASSLGGGQGEQYF. The CDR3 DNA reads TGTGCCAGCAGCTTAGGTGGGGGACAGGGCGAGCAGTACTTC. Complete variable domain (other parts from reference TRBV7-9 and TRBJ2-7): DTGVSQNPRHKITKRGQNVTFRCDPISEHNRLYWYRQTLGQGPEFLTYFQNEAQLEKSRLLSDRFSAERPKGSFSTLEIQRTEQGDSAMYLCASSLGGGQGEQYFGPGTRLTVT.

The J gene is TRBJ2-6, the V gene TRBV11-3, with D tentatively TRBD2 (5 bases). Trimming stripped 8 bases from V and 0 bases from J, with 17 bases between. The CDR3 totals 17 residues. Germline V gene lookup returns CDR1 SGHNT and CDR2 YENEEA. CDR3: CASSRRTHISGANVLTF. Here the CDR3 DNA reads TGTGCCAGCTCCCGGAGGACTCACATCTCTGGGGCCAACGTCCTGACTTTC.

V usage is TRBV4-2 and J usage is TRBJ2-1; TRBD2 agrees at 10 bases. This CDR3 is 16 amino acids long. The germline V gene has CDR1 LGHNA and CDR2 YNFKEQ. J lost 6 bases, V lost 8 bases, and 13 bases had no gene match. The CDR3 DNA reads TGTGCCAGCGGACCGTGGGCTAGCGGGGGATCCAATGAGCAGTTCTTC. Translation gives CASGPWASGGSNEQFF.

The V and J genes are TRBV4-2 and TRBJ2-1; 12 bases fit TRBD2. This CDR3 spans 18 amino acids. Germline CDR1 reads LGHNA; CDR2 reads YNFKEQ. V lost 1 base and J lost 3; bases outside the gene matches: 7. CDR3 protein: CASSQGSASGGVYNEQFF. The CDR3 DNA reads TGTGCCAGCAGCCAAGGGTCGGCTAGCGGGGGGGTCTACAATGAGCAGTTCTTC.

This clone was seen ten or more times. The V gene is TRBV10-2, the J gene TRBJ1-5; a weak D match, TRBD1 (6 bases). This CDR3 has 14 amino acids. Trimming took off 5 bases at V and 6 bases at J, with 14 bases between the two ends. The germline V gene has CDR1 WSHSY and CDR2 SAAADI. As DNA, the CDR3 is TGCGCCAGCAGTCTTGGGACATTGGGTCAGCCCCAGCATTTT. Encoded protein: CASSLGTLGQPQHF.

The genes are TRBV12-5 and TRBJ2-7; tentatively, D is TRBD2 (5 bases). The CDR3 contains 12 residues. Germline CDR1 LGHNT, CDR2 FRNRAP. With 6 bases removed from V and 6 bases from J, the gap between germline ends came to 12 bases. CDR3 coding DNA: TGTGCTAGTGGCCTACGGGGTTTCGAGCAGTACTTC. This translates into CASGLRGFEQYF. Complete variable domain (other parts from reference TRBV12-5 and TRBJ2-7): DARVTQTPRHKVTEMGQEVTMRCQPILGHNTVFWYRQTMMQGLELLAYFRNRAPLDDSGMPKDRFSAEMPDATLATLKIQPSEPRDSAVYFCASGLRGFEQYFGPGTRLTVT.

The V gene is TRBV6-5, the J gene TRBJ2-7; the match to TRBD1 covers 9 bases. The CDR3 covers 14 residues. V lost 6 bases to trimming and J lost 13 bases; unmatched junction nucleotides: 16. Germline CDR1 is MNHEY and CDR2 is SVGAGI. CDR3 residues: CASSEAGQGNSLYF. DNA for the CDR3: TGTGCCAGCAGCGAGGCGGGACAGGGTAATAGTTTATACTTC.